The entry below gives a single T cell receptor (beta chain) sequence along with its context. Its antigen remains unknown. Using its own MiXCR run on the reads, TCRdb lists one record per CDR3 protein. The table lists 400,000 to 600,000 distinct CDR3 sequences, 42% of them singletons, with approximately 40% in the top ten. The data were taken from a study of T cell repertoires in cytomegalovirus infection. Study-level background: HLA-B-restricted CMV epitopes that are well studied, plus recently identified HLA-C-restricted ones, were used by the study. Based on public TCR beta signatures, there were indications of CMV infection and of a matching HLA type. Study-wide findings and caveats: Cumulative public TCR beta family frequency identified carriers of CMV plus the relevant HLA. Within the response measured ex vivo, HLA-C-restricted CMV-specific TCR beta clonotypes were dominant.

The CDR3 is made up of 13 amino acids. Germline trimming cut 1 base from V and 13 bases from J; bases unmatched to any gene: 6. From germline, CDR1 is SGHTA and CDR2 FQGNSA. The clonotype originates from a human donor in good health (CMV status not recorded). Some clones in this sample may be carry-over from other donors' samples. Sample: cultured PBMCs, taken from culture after CMV antigen stimulation. This sequence joins TRBV7-2 and TRBJ2-1; 8 positions match TRBD2. CDR3 amino acids: CASSLVVSGIQFF. For the CDR3, the DNA is TGTGCCAGCAGCTTAGTGGTTAGCGGGATTCAGTTCTTC.